This T cell receptor beta chain is drawn from a study of T cells of healthy individuals. TCRdb redid the calling of the 5' RACE reads with MiXCR, one entry per CDR3 protein. This sample has 60,000 to 75,000 distinct CDR3 sequences, with around 15% found just once. This clonotype came up a few times. CDR1 MNHEY and CDR2 SVGAGI come from the germline V gene. CDR3 size: 13 residues. V lost 6 bases and J lost 0, with 7 bases in between. This clonotype originated in a human donor in good health. The chain recombines TRBV6-5 with TRBJ2-3; no clear D gene. In DNA form, the CDR3 reads TGTGCCAGCAGAGGAGACAGCACAGATACGCAGTATTTT. Translation gives CASRGDSTDTQYF.